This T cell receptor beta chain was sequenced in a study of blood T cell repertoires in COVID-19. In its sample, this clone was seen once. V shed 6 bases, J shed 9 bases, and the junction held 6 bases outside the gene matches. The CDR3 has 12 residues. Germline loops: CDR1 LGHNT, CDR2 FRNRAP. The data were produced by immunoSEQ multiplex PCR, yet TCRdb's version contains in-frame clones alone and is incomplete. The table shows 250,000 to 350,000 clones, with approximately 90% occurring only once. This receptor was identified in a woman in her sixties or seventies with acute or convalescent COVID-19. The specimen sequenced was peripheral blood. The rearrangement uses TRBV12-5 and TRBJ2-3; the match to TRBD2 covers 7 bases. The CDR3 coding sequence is TGTGCTAGTGGCCCCGGACTAGGGACGCAGTATTTT. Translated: CASGPGLGTQYF.